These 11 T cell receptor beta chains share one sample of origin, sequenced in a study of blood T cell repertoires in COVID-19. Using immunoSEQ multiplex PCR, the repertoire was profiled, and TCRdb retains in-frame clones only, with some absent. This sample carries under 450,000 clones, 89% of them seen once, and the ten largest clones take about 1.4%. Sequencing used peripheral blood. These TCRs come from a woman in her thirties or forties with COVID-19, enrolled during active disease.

This CDR3 is CASSPPLAGGPGDTQYF. For the CDR3, the DNA is TGTGCCAGCTCACCACCACTTGCGGGGGGGCCTGGAGATACGCAGTATTTT. The chain uses TRBV18 and TRBJ2-3; 9 bases are shared with TRBD2. This CDR3 region has 17 residues. The ends lost 0 bases at V and 5 bases at J; junction bases unmatched: 9. Germline CDR1 reads KGHSH; CDR2 reads LQKENI. Complete variable domain (other parts from reference TRBV18 and TRBJ2-3): NAGVMQNPRHLVRRRGQEARLRCSPMKGHSHVYWYRQLPEEGLKFMVYLQKENIIDESGMPKERFSAEFPKEGPSILRIQQVVRGDSAAYFCASSPPLAGGPGDTQYFGPGTRLTVL.

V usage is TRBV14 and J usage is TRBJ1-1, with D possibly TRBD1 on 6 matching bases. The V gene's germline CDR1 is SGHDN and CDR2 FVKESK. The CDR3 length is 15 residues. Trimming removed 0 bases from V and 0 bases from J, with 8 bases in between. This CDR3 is CASSQDTGMNTEAFF. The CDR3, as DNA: TGTGCCAGCAGCCAAGACACAGGGATGAACACTGAAGCTTTCTTT.

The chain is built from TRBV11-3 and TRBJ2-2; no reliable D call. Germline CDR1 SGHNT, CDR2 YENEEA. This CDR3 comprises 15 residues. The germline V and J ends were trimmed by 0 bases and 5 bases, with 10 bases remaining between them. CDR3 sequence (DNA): TGTGCCAGCAGCTTAGAGCCTCAGAGGACCGGGGAGCTGTTTTTT. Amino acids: CASSLEPQRTGELFF.

The CDR3, as DNA: TGCGCCAGCAGCTACCCCATGACAGGGCTGAGGGCCGGGGAGCTGTTTTTT. This gives the protein CASSYPMTGLRAGELFF. The chain employs TRBV5-1 and TRBJ2-2, with TRBD1 identical over 7 bases. This CDR3 contains 17 residues. From germline, CDR1 is SGHRS and CDR2 YFSETQ. V shed 3 bases and J 6 bases; nucleotides not matched to a gene: 14. Full variable domain (rest looked up from reference TRBV5-1 and TRBJ2-2): KAGVTQTPRYLIKTRGQQVTLSCSPISGHRSVSWYQQTPGQGLQFLFEYFSETQRNKGNFPGRFSGRQFSNSRSEMNVSTLELGDSALYLCASSYPMTGLRAGELFFGEGSRLTVL.

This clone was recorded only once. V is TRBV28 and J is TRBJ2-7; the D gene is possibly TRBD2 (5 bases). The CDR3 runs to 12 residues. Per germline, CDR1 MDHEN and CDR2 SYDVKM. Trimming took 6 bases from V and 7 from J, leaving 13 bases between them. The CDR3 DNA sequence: TGTGCCAGCAGCCGACGGGATACGGAGCAGTACTTC. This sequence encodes CASSRRDTEQYF.

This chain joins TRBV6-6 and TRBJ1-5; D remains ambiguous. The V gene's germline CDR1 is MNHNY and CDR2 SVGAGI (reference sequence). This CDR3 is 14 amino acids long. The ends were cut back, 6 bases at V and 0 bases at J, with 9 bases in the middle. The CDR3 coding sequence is TGTGCCAGCAGCTCGGTGTATAGCAATCAGCCCCAGCATTTT. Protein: CASSSVYSNQPQHF.

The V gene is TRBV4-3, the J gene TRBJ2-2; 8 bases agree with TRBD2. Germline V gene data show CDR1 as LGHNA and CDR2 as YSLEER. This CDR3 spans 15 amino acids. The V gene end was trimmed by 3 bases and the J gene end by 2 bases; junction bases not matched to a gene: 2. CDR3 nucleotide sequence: TGCGCCAGCAGCCATAGCGGGATAAACACCGGGGAGCTGTTTTTT. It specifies CASSHSGINTGELFF.

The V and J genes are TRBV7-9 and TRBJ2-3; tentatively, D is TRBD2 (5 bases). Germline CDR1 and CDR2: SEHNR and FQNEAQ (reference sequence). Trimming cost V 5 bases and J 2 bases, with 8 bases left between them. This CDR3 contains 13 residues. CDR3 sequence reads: CASSPTITDTQYF. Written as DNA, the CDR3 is TGTGCCAGCAGCCCGACTATCACAGATACGCAGTATTTT.

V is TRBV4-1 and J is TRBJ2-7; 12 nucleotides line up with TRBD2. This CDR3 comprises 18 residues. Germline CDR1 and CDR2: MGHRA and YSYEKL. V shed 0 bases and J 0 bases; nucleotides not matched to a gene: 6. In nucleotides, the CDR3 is TGCGCCAGCAGCCAAGACACTAGCGGGGGGTTGAGCTCCTACGAGCAGTACTTC. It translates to CASSQDTSGGLSSYEQYF.

CDR3 bases: TGTGCCAGCAGTCAGCGGGAGGCCCCGGCCGGGGAGCTGTTTTTT. The encoded protein is CASSQREAPAGELFF. The chain is built from TRBV2 and TRBJ2-2; 9 bases map to TRBD2. The ends lost 5 bases at V and 6 bases at J; junction bases unmatched: 7. The CDR3 totals 15 residues. CDR1 is SNHLY, CDR2 FYNNEI, per germline.

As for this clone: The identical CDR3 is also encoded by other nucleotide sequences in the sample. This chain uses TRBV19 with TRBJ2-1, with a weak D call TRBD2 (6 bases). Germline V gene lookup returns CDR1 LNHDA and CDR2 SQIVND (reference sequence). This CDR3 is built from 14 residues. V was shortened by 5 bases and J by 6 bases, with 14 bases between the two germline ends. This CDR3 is CASSPWASANEQFF. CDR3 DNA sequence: TGTGCCAGTAGTCCTTGGGCTAGCGCCAATGAGCAGTTCTTC.